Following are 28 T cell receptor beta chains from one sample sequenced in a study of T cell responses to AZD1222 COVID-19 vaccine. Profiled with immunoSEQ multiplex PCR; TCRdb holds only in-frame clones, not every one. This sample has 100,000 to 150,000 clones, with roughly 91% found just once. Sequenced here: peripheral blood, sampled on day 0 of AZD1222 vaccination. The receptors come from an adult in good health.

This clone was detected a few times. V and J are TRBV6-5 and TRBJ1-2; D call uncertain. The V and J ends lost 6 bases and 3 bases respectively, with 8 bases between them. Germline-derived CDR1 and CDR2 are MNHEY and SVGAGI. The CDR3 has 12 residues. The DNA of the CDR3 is TGTGCCAGCAGCCGGGGTGACTATGGCTACACCTTC. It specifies CASSRGDYGYTF.

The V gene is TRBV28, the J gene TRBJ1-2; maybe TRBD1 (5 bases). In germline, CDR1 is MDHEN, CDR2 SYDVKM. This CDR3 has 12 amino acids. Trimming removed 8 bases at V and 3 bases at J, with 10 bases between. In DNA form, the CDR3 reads TGTGCCAGCTATGGGGCGGACTATGGCTACACCTTC. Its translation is CASYGADYGYTF.

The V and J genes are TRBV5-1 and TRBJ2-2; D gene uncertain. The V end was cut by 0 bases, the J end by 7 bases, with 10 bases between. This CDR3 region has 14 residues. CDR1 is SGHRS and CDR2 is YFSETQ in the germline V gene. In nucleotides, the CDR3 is TGCGCCAGCAGCTTGGCCAGGCTTGGCGGGGAGCTGTTTTTT. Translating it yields CASSLARLGGELFF.

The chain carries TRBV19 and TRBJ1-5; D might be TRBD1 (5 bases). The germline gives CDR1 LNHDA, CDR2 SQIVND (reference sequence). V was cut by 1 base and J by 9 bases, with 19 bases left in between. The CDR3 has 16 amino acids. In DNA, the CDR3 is TGTGCCAGTAGTATAGGCGGGGCAGGGAGTGTGGCGCCCCAGCATTTT. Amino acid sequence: CASSIGGAGSVAPQHF. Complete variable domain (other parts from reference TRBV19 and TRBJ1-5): DGGITQSPKYLFRKEGQNVTLSCEQNLNHDAMYWYRQDPGQGLRLIYYSQIVNDFQKGDIAEGYSVSREKKESFPLTVTSAQKNPTAFYLCASSIGGAGSVAPQHFGDGTRLSIL.

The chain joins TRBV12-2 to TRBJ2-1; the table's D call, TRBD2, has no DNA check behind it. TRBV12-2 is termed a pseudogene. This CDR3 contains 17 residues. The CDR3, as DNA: TGTGCAAGTCGCCAGATGGGACTAGCGGGCGCAGGATATGAGCAGTTCTTC. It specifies CASRQMGLAGAGYEQFF.

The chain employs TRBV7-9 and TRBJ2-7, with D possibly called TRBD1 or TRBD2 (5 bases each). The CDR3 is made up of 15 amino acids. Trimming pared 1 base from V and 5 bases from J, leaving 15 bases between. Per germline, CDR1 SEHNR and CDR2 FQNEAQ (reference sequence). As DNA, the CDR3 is TGTGCCAGCAGCTTAGTTGGGGGTGGTCCTCACGAGCAGTACTTC. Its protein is CASSLVGGGPHEQYF.

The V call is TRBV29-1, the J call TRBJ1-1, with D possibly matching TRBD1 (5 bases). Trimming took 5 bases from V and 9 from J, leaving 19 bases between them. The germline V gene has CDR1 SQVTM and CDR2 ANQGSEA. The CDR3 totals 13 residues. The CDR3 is CSVRDPETDQAFF. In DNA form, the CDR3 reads TGCAGCGTTCGGGACCCGGAAACCGACCAAGCTTTCTTT.

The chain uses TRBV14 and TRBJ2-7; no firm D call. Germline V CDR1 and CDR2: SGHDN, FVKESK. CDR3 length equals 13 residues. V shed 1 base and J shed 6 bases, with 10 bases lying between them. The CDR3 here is CASSQGFWGEQYF. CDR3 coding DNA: TGTGCCAGCAGCCAAGGATTCTGGGGCGAGCAGTACTTC.

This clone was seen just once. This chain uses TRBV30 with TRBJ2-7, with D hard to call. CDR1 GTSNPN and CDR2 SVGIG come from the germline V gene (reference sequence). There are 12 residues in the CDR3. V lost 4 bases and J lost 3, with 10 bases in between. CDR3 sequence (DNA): TGTGCCTGGAACGAGAACCTCTACGAGCAGTACTTC. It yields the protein CAWNENLYEQYF.

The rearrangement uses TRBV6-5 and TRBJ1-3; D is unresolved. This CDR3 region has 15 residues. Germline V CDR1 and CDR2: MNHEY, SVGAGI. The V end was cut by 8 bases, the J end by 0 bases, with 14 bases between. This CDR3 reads CASVSQPGSGNTIYF. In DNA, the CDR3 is TGTGCCAGCGTTTCACAGCCTGGCTCTGGAAACACCATATATTTT.

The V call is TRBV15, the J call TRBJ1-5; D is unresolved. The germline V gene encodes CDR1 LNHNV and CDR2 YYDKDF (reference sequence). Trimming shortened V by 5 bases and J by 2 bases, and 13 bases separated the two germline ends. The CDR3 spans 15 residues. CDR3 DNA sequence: TGTGCCACCAGCGGATCTGCCGTTGGCAATCAGCCCCAGCATTTT. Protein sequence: CATSGSAVGNQPQHF.

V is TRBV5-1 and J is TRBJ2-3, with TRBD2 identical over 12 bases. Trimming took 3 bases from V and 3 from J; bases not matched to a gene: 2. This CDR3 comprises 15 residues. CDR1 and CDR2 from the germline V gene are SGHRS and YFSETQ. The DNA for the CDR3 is TGCGCCAGCAGCTCTAGCGGGGGGGCAACAGATACGCAGTATTTT. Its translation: CASSSSGGATDTQYF.

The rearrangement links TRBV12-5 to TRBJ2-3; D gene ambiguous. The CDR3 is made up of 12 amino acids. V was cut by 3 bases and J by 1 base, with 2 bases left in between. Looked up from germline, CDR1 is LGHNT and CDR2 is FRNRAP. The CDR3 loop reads CASGFGTDTQYF. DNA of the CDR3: TGTGCTAGTGGTTTTGGCACAGATACGCAGTATTTT.

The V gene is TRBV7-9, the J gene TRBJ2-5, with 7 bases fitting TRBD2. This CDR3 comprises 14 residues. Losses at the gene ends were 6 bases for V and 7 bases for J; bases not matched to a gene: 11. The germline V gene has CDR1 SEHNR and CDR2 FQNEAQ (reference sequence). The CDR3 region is CASRRGTTRGTQYF. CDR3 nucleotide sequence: TGTGCCAGCAGACGAGGGACTACCCGGGGGACCCAGTACTTC.

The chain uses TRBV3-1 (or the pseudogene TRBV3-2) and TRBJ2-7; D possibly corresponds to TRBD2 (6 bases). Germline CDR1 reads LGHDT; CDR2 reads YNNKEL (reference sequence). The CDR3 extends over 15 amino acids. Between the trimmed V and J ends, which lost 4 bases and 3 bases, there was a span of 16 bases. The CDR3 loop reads CASSPGGTLNYEQYF. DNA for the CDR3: TGTGCCAGCAGCCCGGGCGGGACTTTGAACTACGAGCAGTACTTC.

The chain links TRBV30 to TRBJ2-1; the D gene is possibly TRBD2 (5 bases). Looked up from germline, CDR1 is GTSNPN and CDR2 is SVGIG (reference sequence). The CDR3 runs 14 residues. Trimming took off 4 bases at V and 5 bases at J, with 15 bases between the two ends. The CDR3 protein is CAWTPSLSHNEQFF. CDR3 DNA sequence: TGTGCCTGGACCCCTAGCCTATCCCACAATGAGCAGTTCTTC.

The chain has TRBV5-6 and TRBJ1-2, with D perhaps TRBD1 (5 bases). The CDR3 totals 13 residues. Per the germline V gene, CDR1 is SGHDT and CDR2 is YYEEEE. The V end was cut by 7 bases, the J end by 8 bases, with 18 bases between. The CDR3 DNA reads TGTGCCAGCGATCTCGGCAGGGCCGGCGGCTACACCTTC. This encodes CASDLGRAGGYTF.

CDR3 residues: CASSSTGGGNSPLHF. In DNA form, the CDR3 reads TGTGCCAGCAGCTCTACCGGGGGAGGAAATTCACCCCTCCACTTT. V is TRBV7-2 and J is TRBJ1-6; D is perhaps TRBD1 (5 bases). The CDR3 totals 15 residues. CDR1 is SGHTA and CDR2 is FQGNSA in the germline V gene. Trimming took off 4 bases at V and 7 bases at J, with 14 bases between the two ends.

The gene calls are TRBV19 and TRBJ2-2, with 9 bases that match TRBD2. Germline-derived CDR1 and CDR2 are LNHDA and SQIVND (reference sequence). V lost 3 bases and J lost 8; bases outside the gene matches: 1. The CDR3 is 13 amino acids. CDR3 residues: CASSITSGGELFF. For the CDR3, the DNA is TGTGCCAGTAGTATCACTAGCGGGGGGGAGCTGTTTTTT.

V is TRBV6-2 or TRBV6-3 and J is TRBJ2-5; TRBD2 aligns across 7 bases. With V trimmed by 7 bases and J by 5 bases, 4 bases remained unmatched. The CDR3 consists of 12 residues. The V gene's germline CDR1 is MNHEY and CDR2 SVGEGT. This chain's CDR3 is CASTPAGETQYF. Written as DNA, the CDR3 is TGTGCCAGCACCCCAGCGGGGGAGACCCAGTACTTC.

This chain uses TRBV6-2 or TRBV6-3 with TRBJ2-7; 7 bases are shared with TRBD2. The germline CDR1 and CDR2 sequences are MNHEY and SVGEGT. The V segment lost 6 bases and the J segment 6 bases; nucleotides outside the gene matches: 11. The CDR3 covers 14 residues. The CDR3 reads CASSTRAGEGEQYF. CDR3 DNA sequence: TGTGCCAGCAGCACCCGGGCGGGAGAGGGCGAGCAGTACTTC.

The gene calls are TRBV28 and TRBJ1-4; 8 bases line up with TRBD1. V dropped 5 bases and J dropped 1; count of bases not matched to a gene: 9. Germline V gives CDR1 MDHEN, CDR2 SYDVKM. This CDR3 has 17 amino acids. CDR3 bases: TGTGCCAGCAGTCCCAGGGGGCTTGGGCAAACTAATGAAAAACTGTTTTTT. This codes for CASSPRGLGQTNEKLFF. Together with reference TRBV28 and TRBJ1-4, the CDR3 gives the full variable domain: DVKVTQSSRYLVKRTGEKVFLECVQDMDHENMFWYRQDPGLGLRLIYFSYDVKMKEKGDIPEGYSVSREKKERFSLILESASTNQTSMYLCASSPRGLGQTNEKLFFGSGTQLSVL.

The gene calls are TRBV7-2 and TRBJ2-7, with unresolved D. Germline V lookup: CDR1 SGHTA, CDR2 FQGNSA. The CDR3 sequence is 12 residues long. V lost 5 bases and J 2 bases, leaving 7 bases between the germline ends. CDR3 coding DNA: TGTGCCAGCAGCCCAAGACCCTACGAGCAGTACTTC. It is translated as CASSPRPYEQYF.

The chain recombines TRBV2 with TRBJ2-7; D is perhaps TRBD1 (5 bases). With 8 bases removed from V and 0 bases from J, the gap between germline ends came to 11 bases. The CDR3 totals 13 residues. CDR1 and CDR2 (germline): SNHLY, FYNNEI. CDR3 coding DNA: TGTGCCAGCGGGGCAGGCCGCTCCTACGAGCAGTACTTC. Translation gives CASGAGRSYEQYF.

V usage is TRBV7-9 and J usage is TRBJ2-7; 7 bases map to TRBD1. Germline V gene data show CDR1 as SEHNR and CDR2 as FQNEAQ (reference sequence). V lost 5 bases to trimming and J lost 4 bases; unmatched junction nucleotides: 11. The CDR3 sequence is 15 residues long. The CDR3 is CASSAPGTAPYEQYF. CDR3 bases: TGTGCCAGCAGCGCGCCCGGGACAGCCCCATACGAGCAGTACTTC.

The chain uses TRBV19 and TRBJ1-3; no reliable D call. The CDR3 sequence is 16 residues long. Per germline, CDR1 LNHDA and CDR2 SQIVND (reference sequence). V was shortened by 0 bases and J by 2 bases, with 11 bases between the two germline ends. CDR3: CASSIDARGTGNTIYF. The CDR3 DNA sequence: TGTGCCAGTAGTATAGATGCCCGGGGAACTGGAAACACCATATATTTT.

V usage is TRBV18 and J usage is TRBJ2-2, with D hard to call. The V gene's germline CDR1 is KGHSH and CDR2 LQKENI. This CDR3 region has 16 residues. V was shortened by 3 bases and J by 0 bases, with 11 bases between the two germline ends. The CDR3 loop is CASSPQGLANTGELFF. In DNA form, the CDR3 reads TGTGCCAGCTCACCGCAAGGGCTCGCGAACACCGGGGAGCTGTTTTTT. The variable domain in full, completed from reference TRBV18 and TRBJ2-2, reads NAGVMQNPRHLVRRRGQEARLRCSPMKGHSHVYWYRQLPEEGLKFMVYLQKENIIDESGMPKERFSAEFPKEGPSILRIQQVVRGDSAAYFCASSPQGLANTGELFFGEGSRLTVL.

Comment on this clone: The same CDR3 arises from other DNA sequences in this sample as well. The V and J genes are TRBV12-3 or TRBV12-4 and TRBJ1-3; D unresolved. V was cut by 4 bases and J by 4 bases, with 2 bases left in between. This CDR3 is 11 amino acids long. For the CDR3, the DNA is TGTGCCAGCAGTTCGGGAAACACCATATATTTT. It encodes CASSSGNTIYF.